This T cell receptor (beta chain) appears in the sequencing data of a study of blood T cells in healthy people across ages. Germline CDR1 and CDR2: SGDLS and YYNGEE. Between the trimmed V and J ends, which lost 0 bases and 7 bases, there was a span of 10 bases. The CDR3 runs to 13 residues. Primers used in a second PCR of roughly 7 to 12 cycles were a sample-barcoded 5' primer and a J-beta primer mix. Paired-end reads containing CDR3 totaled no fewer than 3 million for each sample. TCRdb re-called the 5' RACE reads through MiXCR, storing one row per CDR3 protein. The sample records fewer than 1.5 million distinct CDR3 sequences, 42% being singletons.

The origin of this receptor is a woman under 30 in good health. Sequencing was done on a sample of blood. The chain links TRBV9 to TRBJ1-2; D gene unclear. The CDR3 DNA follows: TGTGCCAGCAGCGTAGCGGGCGCAGGTGGCTACACCTTC. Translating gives CASSVAGAGGYTF.